This TCR beta chain originates from a study of T cell responses to AZD1222 COVID-19 vaccine (dated by TCRdb to the early 2020s). As for the study more broadly: TCR sequencing was performed for about 250 trial participants, of whom 200 to 220 were given two doses of AZD1222 and around 25 were given two doses of MenACWY control vaccine. Trial participants were enrolled by age into 18-55, 56-69 and 70-plus year subgroups, with around 140, 26 and 57 TCR-sequenced participants respectively.

On this clone itself: Its antigen has not been determined. Per-nucleotide qualities are absent, and no much larger clonotype sits a single base away.

Sequences LGHDT (CDR1) and YNNKEL (CDR2) are obtained from the germline V gene (reference sequence). The CDR3 runs 12 amino acids, cysteine and phenylalanine included. Just CDR3 DNA is preserved here, 36 bases in frame from base 1. V is cut by 0 bases and J by 15 bases, and the space between the germline ends is 12 bases. The CDR3 regions of human TCRbeta chains were subjected to immunosequencing. In the source study's methods: TCRs in the repertoires were compared against a reference library of SARS-CoV-2-specific TCRs that had been generated with the MIRA antigen-specificity platform. Breadth was defined as the fraction of unique TCRs that were SARS-CoV-2-associated, and depth was defined as the fraction of total T cells that were SARS-CoV-2-associated. Each spike-specific TCR was assigned to its reactive spike region and to a CD4 or CD8 class using the MIRA data. Log10-transformed breadth and depth values were compared by one-way ANOVA with Sidak's multiple comparisons tests. Not all clones reach the TCRdb copy of this immuneACCESS table, which keeps in-frame sequences only. Checked studies attribute under half of the gap to unresolved V genes and leave the rest unexplained. The D gene and trimming were derived from the DNA, and the V and J assignments and clone size from that table. Within this sample are around 120,000 clones, with 88% of them counted one time only. The biggest ten clones account for approximately 19% of the sample.

General findings and caveats noted by the study authors: Participants were mostly white British, with more females than males. The authors suggested clonal diversity may have been underestimated. The 56-69-year group was small, and its depth increase did not reach significance, likely because of low power. After two AZD1222 doses, both the breadth and the depth of spike-specific TCRs were significantly higher than at day 0 and than in MenACWY recipients. The whole spike protein was spanned by vaccine-associated CD4 TCRs, and dominant responses were seen in regions 160-218 and 743-854. Reportedly, almost half of the unique spike-specific TCRs recognized epitopes lying outside the regions that are mutated in the B.1.351 and B.1.1.7 variants. No day 14 peak-response samples were available, so repertoires were characterized only after the peak T cell response. Conclusions about previously exposed vaccinees are limited, since just five to seven AZD1222 recipients were seropositive for SARS-CoV-2 at baseline.

Sample time point, as interpreted from the label and publication: baseline before first vaccination. This specimen's treatment or condition label, per the study, means: meningococcal conjugate vaccine given as trial control. Vaccinee samples were obtained from the UK trials COV001 and COV002, which included a single-blind randomized controlled phase 2/3 trial of AZD1222 (ChAdOx1 nCoV-19) in healthy adults. Trial participant PBMC samples were collected at day 0 and day 28 after the second dose for TCRbeta chain sequencing. The sequencing used peripheral blood, collected on day 0 of MenACWY control vaccination. The receptor chain draws on TRBV3-1 (or the pseudogene TRBV3-2) and TRBJ2-1; D gene: possibly TRBD1, on 5 matching bases. This clonotype originated in an adult in good health. CDR3 protein: CASSQEVGPPFF. The bases read TGTGCCAGCAGCCAAGAAGTGGGGCCCCCGTTCTTC.